This TCR beta chain was sequenced for a study of early T cells in non-severe SARS-CoV-2 infection. CDR1 and CDR2 from the germline V gene are SGDLS and YYNGEE. The V and J ends lost 0 bases and 3 bases respectively, with 8 bases between them. The CDR3 length is 14 residues. From the 5' RACE reads, TCRdb called clonotypes with MiXCR, one entry per CDR3 protein. The repertoire consists of about 77,000 distinct CDR3 sequences, with about a sixth occurring once and the leading ten covering roughly 3%. The chain links TRBV9 to TRBJ2-3; D is unresolved. The sequenced sample was whole blood. The receptor was isolated from an adult who was a healthcare worker with PCR-confirmed SARS-CoV-2 infection or an uninfected control (not recorded which). The CDR3 spells CASSVALSTDTQYF. The CDR3 DNA follows: TGTGCCAGCAGCGTAGCCCTATCGACAGATACGCAGTATTTT.